Listed below are T cell receptor beta chains from one sample, sequenced in a study of CXCR3-negative and CXCR3-positive naive CD8 T cells. TCRdb reprocessed the 5' RACE reads; each CDR3 protein has one entry and no DNA is given. The sample holds approximately 140,000 distinct CDR3 sequences. The sample was naive CXCR3+ CD8+ T cells from blood. The receptor source for this set is a human donor in good health. Some clones in this sample may be carry-over from other donors' samples. CDR3s include the opening cysteine and the closing phenylalanine or tryptophan.

j_gene: TRBJ1-6; v_gene: TRBV28; CDR3aa: CASSLQKGQVNSPLHF
j_gene: TRBJ2-5; v_gene: TRBV23-1; CDR3aa: CASEDRGREETQYF
j_gene: TRBJ2-3; v_gene: TRBV12-3/TRBV12-4; CDR3aa: CASSAGTSGSEDTQYF
j_gene: TRBJ2-7; v_gene: TRBV12-3/TRBV12-4; CDR3aa: CASSSAGASGGDEQYF
j_gene: TRBJ2-3; v_gene: TRBV20-1; CDR3aa: CSARDLDRADTQYF
j_gene: TRBJ2-1; v_gene: TRBV6-1; CDR3aa: CASFGTSGPSYNEQFF
j_gene: TRBJ2-7; v_gene: TRBV29-1; CDR3aa: CSAGQNYYEQYF
j_gene: TRBJ2-1; v_gene: TRBV7-9; CDR3aa: CASSLVVQGYYNEQFF
j_gene: TRBJ2-7; v_gene: TRBV9; CDR3aa: CANTTAGTAPYEQYF
j_gene: TRBJ2-1; v_gene: TRBV30; CDR3aa: CAWTSGSYNEQFF
j_gene: TRBJ1-5; v_gene: TRBV6-2/TRBV6-3; CDR3aa: CASSPGQGNQPQHF
j_gene: TRBJ2-7; v_gene: TRBV5-5; CDR3aa: CASSWGTSGASYEQYF
j_gene: TRBJ1-6; v_gene: TRBV6-4; CDR3aa: CASSAVGSPPLHF
j_gene: TRBJ2-3; v_gene: TRBV5-5; CDR3aa: CASSQPTGQTDTQYF
j_gene: TRBJ2-2; v_gene: TRBV20-1; CDR3aa: CSARDLVKGDTGELFF
j_gene: TRBJ1-2; v_gene: TRBV6-5; CDR3aa: CASSNPRGANYGYTF
j_gene: TRBJ2-1; v_gene: TRBV19; CDR3aa: CASSILGGNAVRFF
j_gene: TRBJ1-5; v_gene: TRBV12-3/TRBV12-4; CDR3aa: CASSSTISNQPQHF
j_gene: TRBJ2-7; v_gene: TRBV5-1; CDR3aa: CASSLDTDEQYF
j_gene: TRBJ1-1; v_gene: TRBV29-1; CDR3aa: CSVEGGLDTEAFF
j_gene: TRBJ1-6; v_gene: TRBV29-1; CDR3aa: CSVAVRDRDNSPLHF
j_gene: TRBJ2-7; v_gene: TRBV5-1; CDR3aa: CASSLGRTYEQYF
j_gene: TRBJ2-6; v_gene: TRBV30; CDR3aa: CALDRDSGANVLTF
j_gene: TRBJ2-1; v_gene: TRBV29-1; CDR3aa: CSAQGLALTYNEQFF